This paragraph reports one TCR beta chain. Its antigen remains unidentified. PCR was performed using 60 Vbeta and 13 Jbeta primers. Produced via immunoSEQ multiplex PCR; TCRdb's table is partial and in-frame only. The table lists about 130,000 clones. Germline assignment: CDR1 SGHRS and CDR2 YFSETQ. The CDR3 runs to 14 residues. V lost 0 bases and J 2 bases, leaving 8 bases between the germline ends. The data are from a study of cytomegalovirus exposure and HLA in healthy donors. Study-level results: 87-base-pair reads could not separate some V segments, including TRBV6-2 and TRBV6-3. TCR beta chains numbering under 200 were designated cytomegalovirus-associated. Later work found most CMV-associated TCR beta chains apparently HLA-restricted. Later on, an analysis showed TCR association rates differing by HLA locus, with DRB1 the most and HLA-C the fewest.

The chain is built from TRBV5-1 and TRBJ1-2; tentatively, D is TRBD1 (5 bases). Sequenced material: PBMCs. This sequence originates from a man aged 35-49 years in good health and CMV-seronegative. The CDR3 reads CASSLGQRNYGYTF. CDR3 bases: TGCGCCAGCAGCTTGGGACAGAGAAACTATGGCTACACCTTC.